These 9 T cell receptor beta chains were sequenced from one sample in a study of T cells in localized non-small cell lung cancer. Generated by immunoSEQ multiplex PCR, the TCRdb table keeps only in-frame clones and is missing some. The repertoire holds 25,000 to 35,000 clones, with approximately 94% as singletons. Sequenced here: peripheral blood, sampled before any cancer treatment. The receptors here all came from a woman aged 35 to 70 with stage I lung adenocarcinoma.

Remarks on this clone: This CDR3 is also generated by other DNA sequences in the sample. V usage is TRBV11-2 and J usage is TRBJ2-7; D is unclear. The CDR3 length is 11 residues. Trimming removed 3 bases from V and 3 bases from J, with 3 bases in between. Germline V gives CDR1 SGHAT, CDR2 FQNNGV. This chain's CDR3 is CASSLNYEQYF. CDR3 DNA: TGTGCCAGCAGCTTGAACTACGAGCAGTACTTC.

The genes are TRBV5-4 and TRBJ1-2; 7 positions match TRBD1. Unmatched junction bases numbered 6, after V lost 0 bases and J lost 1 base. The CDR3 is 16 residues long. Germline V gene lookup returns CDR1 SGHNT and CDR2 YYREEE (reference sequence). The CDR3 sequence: CASSLAPRGNNYGYTF. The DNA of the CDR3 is TGTGCCAGCAGCTTGGCCCCCAGGGGGAATAACTATGGCTACACCTTC.

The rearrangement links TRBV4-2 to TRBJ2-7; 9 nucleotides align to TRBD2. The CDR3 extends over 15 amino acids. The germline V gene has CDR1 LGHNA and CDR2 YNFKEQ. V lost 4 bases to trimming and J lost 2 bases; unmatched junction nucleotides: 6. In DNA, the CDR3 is TGTGCCAGCAGCCTGCGGGAGGGCCTAACCTACGAGCAGTACTTC. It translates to CASSLREGLTYEQYF.

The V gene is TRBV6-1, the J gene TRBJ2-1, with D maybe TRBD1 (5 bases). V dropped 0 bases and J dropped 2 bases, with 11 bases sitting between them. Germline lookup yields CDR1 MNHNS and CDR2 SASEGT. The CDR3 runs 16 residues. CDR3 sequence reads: CASSEARTLAYNEQFF. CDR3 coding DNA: TGTGCCAGCAGTGAAGCGAGGACATTGGCCTACAATGAGCAGTTCTTC.

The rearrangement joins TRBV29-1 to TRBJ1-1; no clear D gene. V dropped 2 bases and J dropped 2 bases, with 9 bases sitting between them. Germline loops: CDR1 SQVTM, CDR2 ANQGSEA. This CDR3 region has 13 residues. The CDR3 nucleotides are TGCAGCGTTGAATGGACGCTCAACACTGAAGCTTTCTTT. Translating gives CSVEWTLNTEAFF.

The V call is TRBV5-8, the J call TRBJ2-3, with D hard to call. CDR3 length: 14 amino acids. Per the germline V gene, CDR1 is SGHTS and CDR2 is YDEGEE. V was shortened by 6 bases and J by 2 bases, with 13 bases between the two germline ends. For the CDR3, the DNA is TGTGCCAGCAACGTACAGCCGTCCACAGATACGCAGTATTTT. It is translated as CASNVQPSTDTQYF.

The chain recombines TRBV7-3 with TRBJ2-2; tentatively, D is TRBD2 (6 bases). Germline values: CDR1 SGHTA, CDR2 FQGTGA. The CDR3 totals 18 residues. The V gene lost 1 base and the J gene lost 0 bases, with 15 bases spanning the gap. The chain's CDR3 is CASSLNGGLSANTGELFF. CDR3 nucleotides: TGTGCCAGCAGCTTAAACGGTGGACTATCCGCGAACACCGGGGAGCTGTTTTTT.

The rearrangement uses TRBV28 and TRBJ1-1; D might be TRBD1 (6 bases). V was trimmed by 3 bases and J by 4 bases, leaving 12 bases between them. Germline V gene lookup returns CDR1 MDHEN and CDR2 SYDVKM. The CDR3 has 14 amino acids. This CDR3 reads CASSFRQEITEAFF. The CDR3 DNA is TGTGCCAGCAGTTTCCGACAGGAGATCACTGAAGCTTTCTTT.

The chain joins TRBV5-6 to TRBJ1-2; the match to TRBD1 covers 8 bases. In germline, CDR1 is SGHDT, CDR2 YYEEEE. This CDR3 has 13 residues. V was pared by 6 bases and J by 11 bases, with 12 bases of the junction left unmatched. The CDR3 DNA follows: TGTGCCAGCAACCTGGGACAGGAGACGAGGTACACCTTC. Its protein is CASNLGQETRYTF.